The 27 T cell receptor beta chains reported below all come from one sample, sequenced in a study of brain T cells in children with intractable seizures. Time point here: blood from clinic visit 5 months post-surgery; TSC patient then seizure free. Sequencing was performed with immunoSEQ multiplex PCR; in TCRdb, only in-frame clones are kept and a portion is missing. Of hundreds of thousands of clones listed, about 93% are singletons. This specimen consisted of peripheral blood, obtained 4 to 5 months after surgery. These receptors originate from a boy under three years old with tuberous sclerosis and intractable seizures.

The genes are TRBV13 and TRBJ2-5; D gene ambiguous. The germline V gene encodes CDR1 PRHDT and CDR2 FYEKMQ (reference sequence). V lost 0 bases and J lost 1, with 9 bases in between. CDR3 length equals 15 residues. Here the CDR3 DNA reads TGTGCCAGCAGCTTAGGTCGTGTCCTCCAAGAGACCCAGTACTTC. This translates into CASSLGRVLQETQYF.

The chain carries TRBV18 and TRBJ2-5; possible D gene TRBD1, 5 bases. CDR1 and CDR2 (germline): KGHSH, LQKENI. The V gene lost 2 bases and the J gene lost 5 bases, with 12 bases spanning the gap. The CDR3 is 14 residues long. This chain's CDR3 is CASSPGARWETQYF. The CDR3, as DNA: TGTGCCAGCTCACCAGGGGCCAGGTGGGAGACCCAGTACTTC.

This clone was recorded once. The J gene is TRBJ2-1, the V gene TRBV7-2; 8 bases are a match to TRBD1. The CDR3 spans 14 residues. The ends lost 5 bases at V and 7 bases at J; junction bases unmatched: 7. Germline V gene lookup returns CDR1 SGHTA and CDR2 FQGNSA. CDR3 bases: TGTGCCAGCAGCCCGAGACAGGGGAGGAATGAGCAGTTCTTC. Protein sequence: CASSPRQGRNEQFF. The full variable domain, with the rest looked up from reference TRBV7-2 and TRBJ2-1, is GAGVSQSPSNKVTEKGKDVELRCDPISGHTALYWYRQSLGQGLEFLIYFQGNSAPDKSGLPSDRFSAERTGGSVSTLTIQRTQQEDSAVYLCASSPRQGRNEQFFGPGTRLTVL.

Only a few counts were recorded for this clone. The V gene is TRBV2, the J gene TRBJ1-2; tentative D call: TRBD1 (5 bases). The germline gives CDR1 SNHLY, CDR2 FYNNEI. V gave up 1 base and J gave up 8 bases, with 11 bases separating them. The CDR3 extends over 13 amino acids. CDR3 protein: CASSEGGAGGYTF. CDR3 bases: TGTGCCAGCAGTGAAGGGGGCGCCGGCGGCTACACCTTC.

The chain has TRBV29-1 and TRBJ2-3; TRBD2 aligns across 10 bases. The J segment lost 3 bases and the V segment lost 7 bases, leaving 1 base of the junction unmatched. Looked up from germline, CDR1 is SQVTM and CDR2 is ANQGSEA. CDR3 size: 12 residues. CDR3 DNA sequence: TGCAGCGCGACTAGCGGGACAGATACGCAGTATTTT. It is translated as CSATSGTDTQYF.

This rearrangement joins TRBV7-9 to TRBJ2-1, with TRBD2 matching 7 bases. Germline V lookup: CDR1 SEHNR, CDR2 FQNEAQ (reference sequence). Losses at the gene ends were 5 bases for V and 9 bases for J; bases not matched to a gene: 7. This CDR3 region has 13 residues. In DNA form, the CDR3 reads TGTGCCAGCAGCGTAATAGCGGGTGTTGAGCAGTTCTTC. This gives the protein CASSVIAGVEQFF.

The chain uses TRBV19 and TRBJ2-4; maybe TRBD1 (7 bases). The CDR3 covers 18 residues. Germline loops: CDR1 LNHDA, CDR2 SQIVND (reference sequence). V lost 1 base, J lost 3 bases, and 19 bases lay in between. The CDR3: CASSIGGGGGGVKNIQYF. The CDR3 DNA is TGTGCCAGTAGTATAGGTGGTGGAGGAGGGGGCGTCAAAAACATTCAGTACTTC. Filled out from reference TRBV19 and TRBJ2-4, the complete variable domain reads DGGITQSPKYLFRKEGQNVTLSCEQNLNHDAMYWYRQDPGQGLRLIYYSQIVNDFQKGDIAEGYSVSREKKESFPLTVTSAQKNPTAFYLCASSIGGGGGGVKNIQYFGAGTRLSVL.

This chain's CDR3 is CASSDSGGAGANVLTF. Written as DNA, the CDR3 is TGTGCCAGCAGTGACTCGGGGGGCGCTGGGGCCAACGTCCTGACTTTC. The chain employs TRBV6-4 and TRBJ2-6; either TRBD1 or TRBD2 may fit D (6 bases each). This CDR3 has 16 amino acids. V dropped 0 bases and J dropped 2 bases, with 8 bases sitting between them. Germline V CDR1 and CDR2: MRHNA, SNTAGT.

This chain uses TRBV7-3 with TRBJ2-3, with 12 bases lining up with TRBD2. The CDR3 spans 14 residues. After removal of 5 bases from V and 4 bases from J, the junction contained 1 base not matched to a gene. Per germline, CDR1 SGHTA and CDR2 FQGTGA. The CDR3 sequence is CASSPSGGADTQYF. The CDR3 DNA reads TGTGCCAGCAGCCCTAGCGGGGGGGCAGATACGCAGTATTTT.

This chain connects TRBV7-4 to TRBJ2-6; maybe TRBD1 (6 bases). The V and J ends lost 1 base and 0 bases respectively, with 10 bases between them. The germline V gene encodes CDR1 SGHVT and CDR2 SQSDAQ. There are 17 residues in the CDR3. CDR3 bases: TGTGCCAGCAGCTTAGACAGGGACCACTCTGGGGCCAACGTCCTGACTTTC. Its protein product is CASSLDRDHSGANVLTF.

The chain recombines TRBV6-6 with TRBJ1-2; TRBD1 might be the D (6 bases). V lost 5 bases to trimming and J lost 1 base, with 14 bases between them. Germline V lookup: CDR1 MNHNY, CDR2 SVGAGI (reference sequence). The CDR3 covers 15 residues. CDR3 region: CASSTGSGRNYGYTF. CDR3 DNA: TGTGCCAGCAGTACAGGGAGCGGCCGTAACTATGGCTACACCTTC.

The chain is built from TRBV7-8 and TRBJ1-5; D gene unclear. This CDR3 comprises 14 residues. Germline V gene data show CDR1 as SGHVS and CDR2 as FQNEAQ. V lost 7 bases and J 0 bases, leaving 10 bases between the germline ends. The CDR3 loop is CASNLGGSNQPQHF. For the CDR3, the DNA is TGTGCCAGCAACCTTGGAGGTAGCAATCAGCCCCAGCATTTT.

The V call is TRBV19, the J call TRBJ2-7, with a weak D call TRBD1 (6 bases). Trimming took off 3 bases at V and 3 bases at J, with 24 bases between the two ends. There are 18 residues in the CDR3. Germline V gives CDR1 LNHDA, CDR2 SQIVND (reference sequence). For the CDR3, the DNA is TGTGCCAGTAGTATCTACCATTCTACGACAGGCATAGTCTACGAGCAGTACTTC. This sequence encodes CASSIYHSTTGIVYEQYF.

The chain uses TRBV30 and TRBJ2-3, with 8 bases identical to TRBD2. The CDR3 contains 18 residues. J gave up 2 bases and V 0 bases, and 13 bases lay outside the gene matches. Germline CDR1 GTSNPN, CDR2 SVGIG (reference sequence). The CDR3, as DNA: TGTGCCTGGAGTGTAGTCGGTGGGACTAGTAAAATCACAGATACGCAGTATTTT. As protein: CAWSVVGGTSKITDTQYF. Together with reference TRBV30 and TRBJ2-3, the CDR3 gives the full variable domain: SQTIHQWPATLVQPVGSPLSLECTVEGTSNPNLYWYRQAAGRGLQLLFYSVGIGQISSEVPQNLSASRPQDRQFILSSKKLLLSDSGFYLCAWSVVGGTSKITDTQYFGPGTRLTVL.

The rearrangement links TRBV9 to TRBJ2-1; a possible D gene is TRBD1 (7 bases). The V end was cut by 6 bases, the J end by 7 bases, with 29 bases between. This CDR3 contains 18 residues. Per germline, CDR1 SGDLS and CDR2 YYNGEE. The CDR3 reads CASNHPSDRAPGENEQFF. DNA for the CDR3: TGTGCCAGCAACCATCCTTCCGACAGGGCACCGGGGGAGAATGAGCAGTTCTTC.

The rearrangement uses TRBV6-1 and TRBJ1-6, with 8 bases matching TRBD1. This CDR3 spans 15 amino acids. Germline V CDR1 and CDR2: MNHNS, SASEGT. V was clipped by 1 base and J by 8 bases; unmatched bases: 4. The CDR3 spells CASSEDRGKDSPLHF. CDR3 bases: TGTGCCAGCAGTGAAGACAGGGGGAAGGATTCACCCCTCCACTTT.

Comments on this clone: The sample contains more than one DNA sequence encoding this CDR3. The chain recombines TRBV13 with TRBJ1-4; D might be TRBD1 (6 bases). The CDR3 has 13 amino acids. Germline V CDR1 and CDR2: PRHDT, FYEKMQ (reference sequence). With 5 bases removed from V and 3 bases from J, the gap between germline ends came to 7 bases. The CDR3 nucleotides read TGTGCCAGCAGCGAGGGGGCTAATGAAAAACTGTTTTTT. This gives the protein CASSEGANEKLFF.

This sequence joins TRBV5-4 and TRBJ2-5; 16 positions agree with TRBD2. This CDR3 contains 16 residues. The ends lost 0 bases at V and 8 bases at J; junction bases unmatched: 4. Per the germline V gene, CDR1 is SGHNT and CDR2 is YYREEE (reference sequence). This chain's CDR3 is CASSLEGLAGGATQYF. CDR3 nucleotides: TGTGCCAGCAGCTTGGAGGGACTAGCGGGGGGGGCCACCCAGTACTTC.

The chain is built from TRBV7-9 and TRBJ1-2, with unresolved D. V was trimmed by 6 bases and J by 8 bases, leaving 22 bases between them. The CDR3 has 15 amino acids. CDR1 and CDR2 from the germline V gene are SEHNR and FQNEAQ (reference sequence). CDR3 DNA sequence: TGTGCCAGCAGTTTAAACCAGGACCTTGATTACGGCTACACCTTC. Amino acid sequence: CASSLNQDLDYGYTF.

As regards this clone: In the same sample, other DNA sequences code for this CDR3. This rearrangement joins TRBV24-1 to TRBJ2-1; 9 nucleotides align to TRBD2. The CDR3 runs to 16 residues. Looked up from germline, CDR1 is KGHDR and CDR2 is SFDVKD. The V gene end was trimmed by 3 bases and the J gene end by 3 bases; junction bases not matched to a gene: 5. The CDR3 sequence is CATSDSLAGVYNEQFF. The CDR3 coding sequence is TGTGCCACCAGTGATAGCTTAGCGGGGGTCTACAATGAGCAGTTCTTC.

This clone was observed a single time. The chain is built from TRBV27 and TRBJ1-2, with TRBD1 as a possible D gene (5 bases). The CDR3 covers 13 residues. Germline-derived CDR1 and CDR2 are MNHEY and SMNVEV (reference sequence). With 5 bases removed from V and 6 bases from J, the gap between germline ends came to 13 bases. The DNA of the CDR3 is TGTGCCAGCAGTCAACGCTGGGGGGATGGCTACACCTTC. Residues: CASSQRWGDGYTF.

The chain carries TRBV9 and TRBJ2-3, with a tentative D call TRBD1 (6 bases). There are 17 residues in the CDR3. Germline loops: CDR1 SGDLS, CDR2 YYNGEE. With 0 bases removed from V and 1 base from J, the gap between germline ends came to 15 bases. The CDR3 region is CASSVVRTGSGTDTQYF. In DNA form, the CDR3 reads TGTGCCAGCAGCGTAGTGAGAACAGGGAGTGGCACAGATACGCAGTATTTT.

The rearrangement uses TRBV11-1 and TRBJ2-7; possibly TRBD1 for D (6 bases). Germline CDR1 and CDR2: SGHAT and FQDESV (reference sequence). V lost 3 bases and J lost 5, with 11 bases in between. This CDR3 spans 13 amino acids. This CDR3 is CASSFNRDNEQYF. The CDR3 DNA reads TGTGCCAGCAGCTTCAACAGGGACAACGAGCAGTACTTC.

The chain has TRBV6-5 and TRBJ1-2, with a possible D match to TRBD1 (5 bases). The CDR3 length is 13 residues. Trimming left V 6 bases short and J 2 bases short, with 10 bases between. Per germline, CDR1 MNHEY and CDR2 SVGAGI. CDR3 bases: TGTGCCAGCAGACGGGACGCAAACTATGGCTACACCTTC. Translating gives CASRRDANYGYTF.

As regards this clone: The junction does not match germline at one end; this may be a read error. The chain recombines TRBV4-1 with TRBJ1-1; D gene uncertain. From germline, CDR1 is MGHRA and CDR2 YSYEKL. CDR3 size: 16 residues. CDR3 DNA: TGCGCTAGCAGCCAAGAGGGTAGTAGTAGGAACACTGAAGCTTTCTTT. Translating gives CASSQEGSSRNTEAFF.

The CDR3: CASSLGDEQFF. The DNA of the CDR3 is TGTGCCAGTAGTCTCGGAGATGAGCAGTTCTTC. The rearrangement joins TRBV19 to TRBJ2-1; D is ambiguous. The germline V gene has CDR1 LNHDA and CDR2 SQIVND (reference sequence). Trimming shortened V by 5 bases and J by 8 bases, and 7 bases separated the two germline ends. This CDR3 has 11 amino acids.

V gene TRBV5-6 combines with J gene TRBJ2-1; TRBD1 aligns across 9 bases. V lost 7 bases and J lost 6; bases outside the gene matches: 8. CDR1 and CDR2 from the germline V gene are SGHDT and YYEEEE. The CDR3 spans 14 residues. For the CDR3, the DNA is TGTGCCAGCCTCCGGGACAGGGTGTCCAATGAGCAGTTCTTC. The encoded protein is CASLRDRVSNEQFF.